This T cell receptor (beta chain) was obtained from a study of blood T cell repertoires in COVID-19. On the study more broadly: Researchers got acute and convalescent COVID-19 samples from the United States, Italy and Spain. PBMCs, B-cell-depleted T cells, or T cells provided the cDNA or gDNA that made up the material.

Trimming removed 8 bases from V and 2 bases from J; junction bases left unmatched: 7. Germline values: CDR1 SGHRS, CDR2 YFSETQ. CDR3 length equals 14 residues. Original handling: For nucleated cells, counts were estimated from reference gene primer amplification. Using immunoSEQ multiplex PCR, the repertoire was profiled, and TCRdb retains in-frame clones only, with some absent. V and J calls and clone size come straight from that table; D and trimming were deduced from the DNA. The sample shows approximately 140,000 clones, around four fifths of them seen only once. The sample comprised peripheral blood. This sequence was found in a woman aged 40 to 49 with active or convalescent COVID-19. The V call is TRBV5-1, the J call TRBJ2-3, with 8 bases that match TRBD2. CDR3 amino acids: CASRLAGITDTQYF. The DNA of the CDR3 is TGCGCCAGTAGGCTAGCGGGTATCACAGATACGCAGTATTTT.